A single T cell receptor beta chain is shown here with its context. Profiling relied on immunoSEQ multiplex PCR, and the TCRdb table lists in-frame clones only, not all of them. The sample lists 95,000 to 130,000 clones; more than 75% were seen once. The germline V gene encodes CDR1 MGHRA and CDR2 YSYEKL. This CDR3 has 15 amino acids. V gave up 4 bases and J gave up 5 bases; unmatched junction bases: 10. The entry originates in a study of control samples from healthy donors and cancer patients. The specimen sequenced was blood. J is TRBJ2-5 and V is TRBV4-1; 7 bases are shared with TRBD2. This receptor was obtained from a woman between 65 and 79 years old in good health. The CDR3 reads CASSPAGQPPETQYF. The CDR3 DNA sequence: TGCGCCAGCAGCCCAGCGGGGCAGCCGCCGGAGACCCAGTACTTC.